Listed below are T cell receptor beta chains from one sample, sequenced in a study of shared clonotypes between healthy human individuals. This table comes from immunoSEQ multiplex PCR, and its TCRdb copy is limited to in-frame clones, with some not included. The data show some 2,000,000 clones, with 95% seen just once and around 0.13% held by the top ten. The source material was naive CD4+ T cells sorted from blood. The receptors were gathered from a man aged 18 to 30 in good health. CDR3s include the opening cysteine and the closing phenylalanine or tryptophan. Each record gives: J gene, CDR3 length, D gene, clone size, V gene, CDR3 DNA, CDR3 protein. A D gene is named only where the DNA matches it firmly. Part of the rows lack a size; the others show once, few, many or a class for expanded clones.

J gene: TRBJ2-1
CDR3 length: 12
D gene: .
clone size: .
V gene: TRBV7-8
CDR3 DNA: TGTGCCAGCAGCACAGGAGGGGTTGAGCAGTTCTTC
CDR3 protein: CASSTGGVEQFF

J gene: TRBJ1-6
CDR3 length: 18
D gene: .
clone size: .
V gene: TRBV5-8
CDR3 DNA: TGTGCCAGCAGCCGGGACGGAACCTGGAGCTCCTATAATTCACCCCTCCACTTT
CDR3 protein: CASSRDGTWSSYNSPLHF

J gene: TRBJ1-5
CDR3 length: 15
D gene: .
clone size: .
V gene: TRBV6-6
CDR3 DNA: TGTGCCAGCAGTTACTCGTTGTACAGCAATCAGCCCCAGCATTTT
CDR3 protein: CASSYSLYSNQPQHF

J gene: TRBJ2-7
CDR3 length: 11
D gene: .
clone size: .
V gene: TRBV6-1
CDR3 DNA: TGTGCCAGCAGTGATACATACGAGCAGTACTTC
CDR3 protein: CASSDTYEQYF

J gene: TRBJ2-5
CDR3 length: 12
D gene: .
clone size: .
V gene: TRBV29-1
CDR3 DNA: TGCAGCGTTGGGGAGGGGGCAGAGACCCAGTACTTC
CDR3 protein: CSVGEGAETQYF

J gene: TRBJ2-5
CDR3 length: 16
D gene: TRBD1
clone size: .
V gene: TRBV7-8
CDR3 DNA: TGTGCCAGCAGCTTCGGGACAGGGAACGTACAAGAGACCCAGTACTTC
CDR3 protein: CASSFGTGNVQETQYF

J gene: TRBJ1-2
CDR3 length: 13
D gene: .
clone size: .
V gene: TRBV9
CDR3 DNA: TGTGCCAGCAGCGCATCAGGACGGGATGGCTACACCTTC
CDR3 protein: CASSASGRDGYTF

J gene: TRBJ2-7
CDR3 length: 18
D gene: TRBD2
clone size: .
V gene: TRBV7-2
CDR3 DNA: TGTGCCAGCAGCTTAGTGACTAGCGGGAGGAACCTTATCTACGAGCAGTACTTC
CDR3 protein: CASSLVTSGRNLIYEQYF

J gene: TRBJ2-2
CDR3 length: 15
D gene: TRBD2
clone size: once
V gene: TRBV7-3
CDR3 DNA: TGTGCCAGCAGCTCCGGACTAGCCGGGACCGGGGAGCTGTTTTTT
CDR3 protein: CASSSGLAGTGELFF

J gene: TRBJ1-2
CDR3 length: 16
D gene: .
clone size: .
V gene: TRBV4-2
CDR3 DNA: TGTGCCAGCAGCCTGCTGGGAGGTCAGGGAGAATCTGGCTACACCTTC
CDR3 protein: CASSLLGGQGESGYTF

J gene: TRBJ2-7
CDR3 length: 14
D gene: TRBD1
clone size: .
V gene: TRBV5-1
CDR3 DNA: TGCGCCAGCAGCAAGGGACAGGGACCCTACGAGCAGTACTTC
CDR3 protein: CASSKGQGPYEQYF

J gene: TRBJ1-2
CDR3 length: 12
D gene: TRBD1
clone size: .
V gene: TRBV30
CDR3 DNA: TGTGCCTGGAGGGAGGGGGCTCTGGGCTACACCTTC
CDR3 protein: CAWREGALGYTF

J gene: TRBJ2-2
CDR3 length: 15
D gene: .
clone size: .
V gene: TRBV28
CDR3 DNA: TGTGCCAGCAGTATTGGGGGGGCGCGCACCGGGGAGCTGTTTTTT
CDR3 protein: CASSIGGARTGELFF

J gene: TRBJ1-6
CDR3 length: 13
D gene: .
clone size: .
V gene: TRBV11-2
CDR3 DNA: TGTGCCAGCAGCTTAGAGCGGAATTCACCCCTCCACTTT
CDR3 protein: CASSLERNSPLHF

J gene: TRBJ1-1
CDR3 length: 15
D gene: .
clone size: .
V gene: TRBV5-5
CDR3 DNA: TGTGCCAGCAGCTTCGGGCCGAACTTGAACACTGAAGCTTTCTTT
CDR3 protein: CASSFGPNLNTEAFF

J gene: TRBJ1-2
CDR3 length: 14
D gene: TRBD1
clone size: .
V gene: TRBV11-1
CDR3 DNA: TGTGCCAGCAGCCCACCGGGACAGCTCTATGGCTACACCTTC
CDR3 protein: CASSPPGQLYGYTF

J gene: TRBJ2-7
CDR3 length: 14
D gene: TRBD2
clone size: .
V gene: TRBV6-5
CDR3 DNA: TGTGCCAGCAGTCCAACTAGCGGGAGCTACGAGCAGTACTTC
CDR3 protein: CASSPTSGSYEQYF

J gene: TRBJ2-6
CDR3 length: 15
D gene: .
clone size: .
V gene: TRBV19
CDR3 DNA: TGTGCCAGTAGTGAGGCAGCTACTGGGGCCAACGTCCTGACTTTC
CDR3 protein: CASSEAATGANVLTF

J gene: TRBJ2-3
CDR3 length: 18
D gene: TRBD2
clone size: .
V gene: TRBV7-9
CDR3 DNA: TGTGCCAGCAGCTTAGCGTGGACTAGCGGGGGACGCACAGATACGCAGTATTTT
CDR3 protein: CASSLAWTSGGRTDTQYF

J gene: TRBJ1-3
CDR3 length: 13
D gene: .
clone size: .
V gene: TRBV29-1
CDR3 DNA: TGCAGCGCTCGAGATTTACCAGGAAACACCATATATTTT
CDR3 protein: CSARDLPGNTIYF

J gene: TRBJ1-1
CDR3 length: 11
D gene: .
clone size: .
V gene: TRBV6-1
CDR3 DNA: TGTGCCTGCAAGGGGAACACTGAAGCTTTCTTT
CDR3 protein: CACKGNTEAFF